The 5 T cell receptor beta chains presented below share a single source sample, sequenced in a study of T cell responses to AZD1222 COVID-19 vaccine. Only in-frame clones appear in the TCRdb table, and some are missing; sequencing was by immunoSEQ multiplex PCR. The data show about 140,000 clones, around nine tenths seen once. The sample here was peripheral blood, taken on day 0 of AZD1222 vaccination. The receptors here all came from an adult in good health.

The V and J genes are TRBV3-1 (or the pseudogene TRBV3-2) and TRBJ1-2; D unresolved. Germline CDR1 is LGHDT and CDR2 is YNNKEL (reference sequence). The CDR3 loop spans 14 amino acids. With 5 bases removed from V and 4 bases from J, the gap between germline ends came to 14 bases. CDR3 sequence: CASSAREGSYGYTF. In DNA, the CDR3 is TGTGCCAGCAGCGCAAGAGAGGGTTCCTATGGCTACACCTTC.

The chain is built from TRBV15 and TRBJ2-2; 14 positions match TRBD2. Trimming removed 2 bases from V and 0 bases from J; junction bases left unmatched: 5. CDR1 and CDR2 from the germline V gene are LNHNV and YYDKDF (reference sequence). This CDR3 has 19 amino acids. The CDR3 sequence is CATSRPLGLAGANTGELFF. CDR3 DNA sequence: TGTGCCACCAGCAGACCTCTGGGACTAGCGGGAGCGAACACCGGGGAGCTGTTTTTT.

The V call is TRBV14, the J call TRBJ2-2; no reliable D call. V lost 3 bases, J lost 1 base, and 12 bases lay in between. This CDR3 region has 16 residues. CDR1 and CDR2 from the germline V gene are SGHDN and FVKESK. The chain's CDR3 is CASSQLMQLNTGELFF. DNA for the CDR3: TGTGCCAGCAGCCAGTTAATGCAACTGAACACCGGGGAGCTGTTTTTT.

The chain links TRBV5-6 to TRBJ2-7; 7 bases agree with TRBD1. The CDR3 sequence is 18 residues long. Germline V gene lookup returns CDR1 SGHDT and CDR2 YYEEEE. J gave up 0 bases and V 6 bases, and 18 bases lay outside the gene matches. The DNA for the CDR3 is TGTGCCAGCACGTTTTGGCCAGGGGGTTTTTCGAGCTCCTACGAGCAGTACTTC. Translating gives CASTFWPGGFSSSYEQYF.

The genes are TRBV29-1 and TRBJ1-1, with 9 bases lining up with TRBD1. The CDR3 contains 12 residues. Germline V gene sequence: CDR1 SQVTM, CDR2 ANQGSEA. J lost 7 bases, V lost 6 bases, and 6 bases had no gene match. The chain's CDR3 is CSVRDRVDEAFF. The CDR3 region has the DNA TGCAGCGTCAGGGACAGGGTTGATGAAGCTTTCTTT.